These 20 T cell receptor beta chains came from one sample sequenced in a study of cytomegalovirus exposure and HLA in healthy donors. The PCR ran on 60 Vbeta and 13 Jbeta primers. Clones were read by immunoSEQ multiplex PCR, and TCRdb kept only the in-frame ones, dropping some. The sample has 100,000 to 150,000 clones; around 75% are singletons. The specimen sequenced was PBMCs. These receptors originate from a man in his sixties in good health and CMV-seropositive.

A few counts support this clone. The CDR3 DNA is TGCAGCGCCGTCGTGACAGGACAAGAGACCCAGTACTTC. Protein: CSAVVTGQETQYF. This chain connects TRBV29-1 to TRBJ2-5; the D gene is possibly TRBD1 (6 bases). Trimming left V 7 bases short and J 2 bases short, with 14 bases between. Germline V gene lookup returns CDR1 SQVTM and CDR2 ANQGSEA. This CDR3 has 13 residues.

V gene TRBV19 combines with J gene TRBJ1-1; TRBD1 might be the D (6 bases). Per the germline V gene, CDR1 is LNHDA and CDR2 is SQIVND (reference sequence). V shed 6 bases and J shed 1 base, with 15 bases lying between them. CDR3 length equals 15 residues. The CDR3: CASSPTDSRNTEAFF. For the CDR3, the DNA is TGTGCCAGTAGCCCCACGGACAGCAGGAACACTGAAGCTTTCTTT.

This clone was found a few times. CDR3 region: CATSRGTTSGGYNEQFF. CDR3 nucleotide sequence: TGTGCCACCAGCAGAGGGACGACTAGCGGGGGCTACAATGAGCAGTTCTTC. V usage is TRBV15 and J usage is TRBJ2-1; 12 nucleotides line up with TRBD2. The ends lost 1 base at V and 3 bases at J; junction bases unmatched: 4. CDR1 and CDR2 from the germline V gene are LNHNV and YYDKDF (reference sequence). The CDR3 loop spans 17 amino acids. The full variable domain, in which reference TRBV15 and TRBJ2-1 provide the parts outside the CDR3, is DAMVIQNPRYQVTQFGKPVTLSCSQTLNHNVMYWYQQKSSQAPKLLFHYYDKDFNNEADTPDNFQSRRPNTSFCFLDIRSPGLGDTAMYLCATSRGTTSGGYNEQFFGPGTRLTVL.

This clone was detected a few times. The chain recombines TRBV4-1 with TRBJ1-4; D unresolved. V lost 1 base, J lost 11 bases, and 11 bases lay in between. The CDR3 is 13 residues long. Germline assignment: CDR1 MGHRA and CDR2 YSYEKL. CDR3 residues: CASSQAPEEKLFF. The CDR3 nucleotides read TGCGCCAGCAGCCAAGCACCGGAGGAGAAACTGTTTTTT.

The CDR3 reads CASSLAELSLHRQYF. CDR3 DNA: TGCGCCAGCAGCTTGGCCGAATTAAGTCTGCATAGACAGTACTTC. The chain combines TRBV5-1 with TRBJ2-7; D gene ambiguous. The length of the CDR3 is 15 residues. Germline CDR1 and CDR2: SGHRS and YFSETQ. V lost 0 bases, J lost 10 bases, and 20 bases lay in between.

The V call is TRBV5-1, the J call TRBJ1-1; D possibly corresponds to TRBD1 (6 bases). CDR1 is SGHRS and CDR2 is YFSETQ in the germline V gene. The CDR3 consists of 13 residues. V dropped 4 bases and J dropped 1 base, with 8 bases sitting between them. The CDR3 sequence: CASSVDRNTEAFF. In DNA, the CDR3 is TGCGCCAGCAGCGTGGACAGGAACACTGAAGCTTTCTTT.

This sequence joins TRBV5-1 and TRBJ2-7; unclear D gene. The length of the CDR3 is 14 residues. Trimming removed 0 bases at V and 1 base at J, with 8 bases between. Per germline, CDR1 SGHRS and CDR2 YFSETQ. As DNA, the CDR3 is TGCGCCAGCAGCTTGGATACAGCTTCCTACGAGCAGTACTTC. Translating gives CASSLDTASYEQYF.

The sample holds one count of this clone. The V call is TRBV4-1, the J call TRBJ2-5; D might be TRBD2 (5 bases). V was cut by 4 bases and J by 4 bases, with 16 bases left in between. The CDR3 extends over 15 amino acids. Germline V lookup: CDR1 MGHRA, CDR2 YSYEKL. The CDR3 bases are TGCGCCAGCAGCCTCACCGGGAATCTCGTAGAGACCCAGTACTTC. This codes for CASSLTGNLVETQYF.

The chain combines TRBV2 with TRBJ1-6; D not resolved. Trimming stripped 7 bases from V and 10 bases from J, with 17 bases between. The CDR3 totals 14 residues. Germline-derived CDR1 and CDR2 are SNHLY and FYNNEI. CDR3 sequence (DNA): TGTGCCAGCAAGGGAGATGGGGTCGGCTCACCCCTCCACTTT. Translating it yields CASKGDGVGSPLHF. The entire variable domain, with the rest obtained from reference TRBV2 and TRBJ1-6, is as follows: EPEVTQTPSHQVTQMGQEVILRCVPISNHLYFYWYRQILGQKVEFLVSFYNNEISEKSEIFDDQFSVERPDGSNFTLKIRSTKLEDSAMYFCASKGDGVGSPLHFGNGTRLTVT.

The chain carries TRBV10-3 and TRBJ2-3, with 12 positions matching TRBD2. The CDR3 covers 14 residues. Losses at the gene ends were 6 bases for V and 6 bases for J; bases not matched to a gene: 4. The germline V gene encodes CDR1 ENHRY and CDR2 SYGVKD. CDR3 nucleotides: TGTGCCATCAGGCTAGCGGGGGGGGTGGATACGCAGTATTTT. It encodes CAIRLAGGVDTQYF.

V usage is TRBV19 and J usage is TRBJ2-7, with D maybe TRBD1 (6 bases). The CDR3 loop spans 13 amino acids. Germline values: CDR1 LNHDA, CDR2 SQIVND (reference sequence). The V gene lost 4 bases and the J gene lost 7 bases, with 14 bases spanning the gap. The CDR3 protein is CASSTVTGTEQYF. CDR3 coding DNA: TGTGCCAGTAGTACTGTTACCGGGACAGAGCAGTACTTC.

There are many counts of this clone. The chain couples TRBV10-1 to TRBJ2-7; 9 positions match TRBD1. V shed 5 bases and J 4 bases; nucleotides not matched to a gene: 3. From germline, CDR1 is WNHNN and CDR2 SYGVQD (reference sequence). The CDR3 runs to 13 residues. The CDR3 is CASSSGQGYEQYF. CDR3 sequence (DNA): TGCGCCAGCAGTTCCGGACAGGGGTACGAGCAGTACTTC.

This chain joins TRBV5-1 and TRBJ1-4, with 7 bases that match TRBD1. After removal of 0 bases from V and 8 bases from J, the junction contained 7 bases not matched to a gene. This CDR3 contains 15 residues. Per germline, CDR1 SGHRS and CDR2 YFSETQ. The CDR3 coding sequence is TGCGCCAGCAGCTTGGACAGGGGTGGCGACGAAAAACTGTTTTTT. Translating it yields CASSLDRGGDEKLFF. The whole variable domain, remainder taken from reference TRBV5-1 and TRBJ1-4, is KAGVTQTPRYLIKTRGQQVTLSCSPISGHRSVSWYQQTPGQGLQFLFEYFSETQRNKGNFPGRFSGRQFSNSRSEMNVSTLELGDSALYLCASSLDRGGDEKLFFGSGTQLSVL.

The chain couples TRBV11-2 to TRBJ2-5, with TRBD1 matching 9 bases. Germline CDR1 is SGHAT and CDR2 is FQNNGV. V lost 6 bases and J lost 3; bases outside the gene matches: 5. CDR3 length equals 14 residues. The CDR3 DNA reads TGTGCCAGCAGTAGGGGACAGGGTGAAGAGACCCAGTACTTC. Translating gives CASSRGQGEETQYF.

In DNA, the CDR3 is TGTGCCAGCAGCTTAGGGGGGTCCCGCTACAATGAGCAGTTCTTC. Protein sequence: CASSLGGSRYNEQFF. The rearrangement links TRBV7-3 to TRBJ2-1; perhaps TRBD2 as D (6 bases). Per germline, CDR1 SGHTA and CDR2 FQGTGA. V was pared by 2 bases and J by 3 bases, with 11 bases between. The length of the CDR3 is 15 residues.

This clone was detected a few times. The rearrangement links TRBV6-5 to TRBJ2-3; possibly TRBD1 for D (6 bases). The CDR3 runs to 16 residues. CDR1 is MNHEY, CDR2 SVGAGI, per germline. V was pared by 3 bases and J by 6 bases, with 19 bases between. The DNA for the CDR3 is TGTGCCAGCAGTTATCAACAGGGCCCAATTTACGATACGCAGTATTTT. It yields the protein CASSYQQGPIYDTQYF.

The genes are TRBV28 and TRBJ2-2; D may be TRBD1 (5 bases). Germline lookup yields CDR1 MDHEN and CDR2 SYDVKM. The CDR3 covers 14 residues. Trimming left V 2 bases short and J 3 bases short, with 7 bases between. As DNA, the CDR3 is TGTGCCAGCAGTTTAGTAGGGGACACCGGGGAGCTGTTTTTT. It specifies CASSLVGDTGELFF.

J is TRBJ2-7 and V is TRBV5-6; TRBD2 might be the D (6 bases). V was shortened by 4 bases and J by 3 bases, with 14 bases between the two germline ends. Germline lookup yields CDR1 SGHDT and CDR2 YYEEEE. This CDR3 has 14 amino acids. The CDR3 DNA follows: TGTGCCAGCAGCCGGGGGTTTGGGGACTACGAGCAGTACTTC. Translated: CASSRGFGDYEQYF.

J is TRBJ2-2 and V is TRBV19; 9 bases line up with TRBD1. Germline loops: CDR1 LNHDA, CDR2 SQIVND (reference sequence). V was clipped by 9 bases and J by 0 bases; unmatched bases: 8. CDR3 size: 16 residues. The CDR3 nucleotides are TGTGCCAGCGGAAAGGACAGGGGCGCGAACACCGGGGAGCTGTTTTTT. Protein: CASGKDRGANTGELFF.

The V call is TRBV28, the J call TRBJ2-1; the D gene is possibly TRBD1 (6 bases). In germline, CDR1 is MDHEN, CDR2 SYDVKM. CDR3 length equals 10 residues. Trimming removed 11 bases at V and 6 bases at J, with 8 bases between. CDR3 sequence: CASRGNEQFF. Written as DNA, the CDR3 is TGTGCCTCCAGGGGCAATGAGCAGTTCTTC. The whole variable domain, filled in from reference TRBV28 and TRBJ2-1, reads DVKVTQSSRYLVKRTGEKVFLECVQDMDHENMFWYRQDPGLGLRLIYFSYDVKMKEKGDIPEGYSVSREKKERFSLILESASTNQTSMYLCASRGNEQFFGPGTRLTVL.